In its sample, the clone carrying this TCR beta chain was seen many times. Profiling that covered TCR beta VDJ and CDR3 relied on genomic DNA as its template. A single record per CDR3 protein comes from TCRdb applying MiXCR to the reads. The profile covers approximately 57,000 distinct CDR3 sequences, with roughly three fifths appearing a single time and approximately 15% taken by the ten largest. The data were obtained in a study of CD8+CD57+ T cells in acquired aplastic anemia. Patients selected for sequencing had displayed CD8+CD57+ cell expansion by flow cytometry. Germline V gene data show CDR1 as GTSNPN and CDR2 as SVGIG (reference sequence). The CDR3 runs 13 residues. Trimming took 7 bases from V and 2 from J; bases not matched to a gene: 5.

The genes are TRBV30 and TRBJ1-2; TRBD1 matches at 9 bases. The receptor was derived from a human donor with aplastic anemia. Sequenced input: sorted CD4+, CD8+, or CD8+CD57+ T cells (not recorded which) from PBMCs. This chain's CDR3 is CAFKDRGNYGYTF. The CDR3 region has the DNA TGTGCCTTTAAGGACAGGGGAAACTATGGCTACACCTTC.